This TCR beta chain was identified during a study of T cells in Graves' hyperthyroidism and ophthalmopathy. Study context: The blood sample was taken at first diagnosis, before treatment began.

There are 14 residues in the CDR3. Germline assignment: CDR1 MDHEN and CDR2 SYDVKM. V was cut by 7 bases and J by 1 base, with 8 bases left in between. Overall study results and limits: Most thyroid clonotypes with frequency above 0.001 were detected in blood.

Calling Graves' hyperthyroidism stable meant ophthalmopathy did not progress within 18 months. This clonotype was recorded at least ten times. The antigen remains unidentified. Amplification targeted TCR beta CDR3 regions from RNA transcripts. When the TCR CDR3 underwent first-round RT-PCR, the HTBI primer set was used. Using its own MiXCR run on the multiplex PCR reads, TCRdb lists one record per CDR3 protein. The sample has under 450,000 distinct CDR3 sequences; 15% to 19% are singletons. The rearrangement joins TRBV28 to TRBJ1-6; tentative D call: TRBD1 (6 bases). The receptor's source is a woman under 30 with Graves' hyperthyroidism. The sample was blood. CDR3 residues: CASTGQSYNSPLHF. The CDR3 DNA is TGTGCCAGCACCGGACAGTCCTATAATTCACCCCTCCACTTT.